The 23 T cell receptor beta chains below were found in one sample sequenced in a study of T cell responses to AZD1222 COVID-19 vaccine. The table came from immunoSEQ multiplex PCR; TCRdb's copy has only in-frame clones and leaves some out. The repertoire holds some 150,000 clones, about 86% seen once, with 5% to 6% in the top ten. The material sequenced was peripheral blood, taken 28 days after the second AZD1222 dose. The receptors originated from an adult who received the AZD1222 COVID-19 vaccine.

The chain carries TRBV2 and TRBJ2-7; no definite D call. The germline V and J ends were trimmed by 3 bases and 3 bases, with 6 bases remaining between them. Germline assignment: CDR1 SNHLY and CDR2 FYNNEI. The CDR3 contains 12 residues. The CDR3 sequence: CASSEEVYEQYF. The CDR3 coding sequence is TGTGCCAGCAGTGAGGAAGTCTACGAGCAGTACTTC.

V usage is TRBV30 and J usage is TRBJ1-5; no firm D call. Germline CDR1 reads GTSNPN; CDR2 reads SVGIG (reference sequence). Trimming removed 3 bases at V and 7 bases at J, with 13 bases between. CDR3 size: 13 residues. In nucleotides, the CDR3 is TGTGCCTGGAGCGGTTCAGGTGGACAGCCCCAGCATTTT. Its translation: CAWSGSGGQPQHF. The entire variable domain, with the rest obtained from reference TRBV30 and TRBJ1-5, is as follows: SQTIHQWPATLVQPVGSPLSLECTVEGTSNPNLYWYRQAAGRGLQLLFYSVGIGQISSEVPQNLSASRPQDRQFILSSKKLLLSDSGFYLCAWSGSGGQPQHFGDGTRLSIL.

The chain is built from TRBV19 and TRBJ2-5, with 9 bases lining up with TRBD1. Trimming removed 3 bases from V and 2 bases from J; junction bases left unmatched: 7. The CDR3 sequence is 16 residues long. From germline, CDR1 is LNHDA and CDR2 SQIVND (reference sequence). CDR3 loop: CASSMGQGRGQETQYF. The DNA for the CDR3 is TGTGCCAGTAGTATGGGACAGGGAAGAGGTCAAGAGACCCAGTACTTC. Looking up the rest from reference TRBV19 and TRBJ2-5 gives the full variable domain: DGGITQSPKYLFRKEGQNVTLSCEQNLNHDAMYWYRQDPGQGLRLIYYSQIVNDFQKGDIAEGYSVSREKKESFPLTVTSAQKNPTAFYLCASSMGQGRGQETQYFGPGTRLLVL.

Regarding this clone: Distinct nucleotide sequences in the sample also encode this CDR3. This chain connects TRBV19 to TRBJ1-1; the D is unclear. This CDR3 contains 14 residues. Trimming pared 0 bases from V and 2 bases from J, leaving 7 bases between. Germline CDR1 LNHDA, CDR2 SQIVND (reference sequence). This CDR3 reads CASSIDPGNTEAFF. CDR3 bases: TGTGCCAGTAGTATAGATCCGGGCAACACTGAAGCTTTCTTT.

This chain joins TRBV2 and TRBJ2-7; D is undetermined. This CDR3 has 12 amino acids. The germline V and J ends were trimmed by 4 bases and 3 bases, with 7 bases remaining between them. Germline V gene sequence: CDR1 SNHLY, CDR2 FYNNEI. The CDR3 nucleotides are TGTGCCAGCAGTGTAATGGACTACGAGCAGTACTTC. Protein: CASSVMDYEQYF.

This clone appeared a single time. The chain has TRBV21-1 and TRBJ2-7; whether TRBD2, the table's D call, matches the DNA was not checked. TRBV21-1 is flagged as a pseudogene. The CDR3 has 17 amino acids. In nucleotides, the CDR3 is TGTGCCAGCAGCAAAGATAGCGGGGGGCCGAACCGCTACGAGCAGTACTTC. This translates into CASSKDSGGPNRYEQYF.

The J gene is TRBJ1-2, the V gene TRBV5-4; TRBD1 matches at 7 bases. J gave up 9 bases and V 2 bases, and 13 bases lay outside the gene matches. This CDR3 comprises 15 residues. In germline, CDR1 is SGHNT, CDR2 YYREEE (reference sequence). This chain's CDR3 is CASSLRDSLLRSYTF. CDR3 nucleotides: TGTGCCAGCAGCTTAAGGGACAGCCTCCTAAGAAGCTACACCTTC.

The gene calls are TRBV11-2 and TRBJ1-2; D ambiguous. V was cut by 10 bases and J by 4 bases, with 13 bases left in between. This CDR3 region has 12 residues. The V gene's germline CDR1 is SGHAT and CDR2 FQNNGV. CDR3 loop: CATSRETYGYTF. The CDR3 region has the DNA TGTGCCACCTCGAGGGAGACCTATGGCTACACCTTC.

This chain joins TRBV5-1 and TRBJ1-1; 8 nucleotides align to TRBD1. Germline CDR1 SGHRS, CDR2 YFSETQ. The CDR3 totals 14 residues. The V and J ends lost 4 bases and 3 bases, in that order; junction bases with no gene match: 5. As DNA, the CDR3 is TGCGCCAGCAGCACCGGACAGGGAGACACTGAAGCTTTCTTT. It codes for CASSTGQGDTEAFF.

This clone was picked up one time. The chain employs TRBV25-1 and TRBJ1-4; 9 bases line up with TRBD1. V lost 6 bases and J lost 1; bases outside the gene matches: 3. This CDR3 has 15 residues. Germline V gene sequence: CDR1 MGHDK, CDR2 SYGVNS. This chain's CDR3 is CASRQGARTNEKLFF. As DNA, the CDR3 is TGTGCCAGCAGACAGGGGGCGCGAACTAATGAAAAACTGTTTTTT.

The V and J genes are TRBV11-2 and TRBJ2-7; TRBD1 agrees at 9 bases. V lost 7 bases to trimming and J lost 4 bases; unmatched junction nucleotides: 11. Germline CDR1 and CDR2: SGHAT and FQNNGV. The CDR3 extends over 15 amino acids. CDR3 amino acids: CASNTVDRGKYEQYF. CDR3 bases: TGTGCCAGCAACACCGTGGACAGGGGAAAATACGAGCAGTACTTC.

The rearrangement uses TRBV5-6 and TRBJ2-7; 7 bases fit TRBD2. J gave up 3 bases and V 4 bases, and 7 bases lay outside the gene matches. The CDR3 has 14 amino acids. Germline loops: CDR1 SGHDT, CDR2 YYEEEE. CDR3 protein: CASSPGPSGYEQYF. As DNA, the CDR3 is TGTGCCAGCAGCCCAGGGCCTAGCGGCTACGAGCAGTACTTC.

The V and J genes are TRBV6-5 and TRBJ1-6; D ambiguous. The germline V gene encodes CDR1 MNHEY and CDR2 SVGAGI. Trimming removed 4 bases at V and 7 bases at J, with 8 bases between. This CDR3 has 13 amino acids. For the CDR3, the DNA is TGTGCCAGCAGTTCGGACCCCAATTCACCCCTCCACTTT. Protein product: CASSSDPNSPLHF.

The chain joins TRBV28 to TRBJ1-4; TRBD1 aligns across 8 bases. This CDR3 is built from 14 residues. The V gene's germline CDR1 is MDHEN and CDR2 SYDVKM. V lost 6 bases and J lost 7; bases outside the gene matches: 7. The CDR3 DNA reads as TGTGCCAGCAGCCGGACAGGGCTCGGTGAAAAACTGTTTTTT. Encoded protein: CASSRTGLGEKLFF. Supplemented by reference TRBV28 and TRBJ1-4, the full variable domain reads DVKVTQSSRYLVKRTGEKVFLECVQDMDHENMFWYRQDPGLGLRLIYFSYDVKMKEKGDIPEGYSVSREKKERFSLILESASTNQTSMYLCASSRTGLGEKLFFGSGTQLSVL.

V and J are TRBV19 and TRBJ2-7; 9 nucleotides line up with TRBD1. The CDR3 covers 15 residues. Germline CDR1 is LNHDA and CDR2 is SQIVND (reference sequence). Losses at the gene ends were 3 bases for V and 3 bases for J; bases not matched to a gene: 6. The CDR3 bases are TGTGCCAGTAGTATGGGGGACAGGGCGATCTACGAGCAGTACTTC. This gives the protein CASSMGDRAIYEQYF.

This rearrangement joins TRBV30 to TRBJ1-4; TRBD1 might be the D (5 bases). CDR3 length: 13 residues. V lost 0 bases, J lost 8 bases, and 10 bases lay in between. The V gene's germline CDR1 is GTSNPN and CDR2 SVGIG (reference sequence). CDR3 DNA: TGTGCCTGGAGTGTAACCGGGGCGGAAAAACTGTTTTTT. This codes for CAWSVTGAEKLFF.

V is TRBV3-1 (or the pseudogene TRBV3-2) and J is TRBJ2-6; D ambiguous. CDR3 length: 15 residues. With 1 base removed from V and 4 bases from J, the gap between germline ends came to 8 bases. The germline V gene encodes CDR1 LGHDT and CDR2 YNNKEL (reference sequence). DNA of the CDR3: TGTGCCAGCAGCCAAGGGGCTGGCGGGGCCAACGTCCTGACTTTC. This gives the protein CASSQGAGGANVLTF.

V usage is TRBV24-1 and J usage is TRBJ1-5; D possibly corresponds to TRBD1 (5 bases). The V gene's germline CDR1 is KGHDR and CDR2 SFDVKD. This CDR3 region has 13 residues. The V end was cut by 7 bases, the J end by 9 bases, with 15 bases between. In nucleotides, the CDR3 is TGTGCCACCAGCTCTGGGGGACCGGGGCCCCAGCATTTT. Translation gives CATSSGGPGPQHF.

The chain carries TRBV5-4 and TRBJ2-3, with 9 bases identical to TRBD1. Germline assignment: CDR1 SGHNT and CDR2 YYREEE (reference sequence). The V and J ends lost 5 bases and 6 bases, in that order; junction bases with no gene match: 16. The CDR3 is made up of 17 amino acids. CDR3 in amino acids: CASSSARDRASGDTQYF. The CDR3 DNA follows: TGTGCCAGCAGTTCAGCCCGGGACAGGGCTTCTGGCGATACGCAGTATTTT.

The gene calls are TRBV6-5 and TRBJ1-4; a possible D gene is TRBD1 (5 bases). In germline, CDR1 is MNHEY, CDR2 SVGAGI. V shed 2 bases and J shed 7 bases, with 14 bases lying between them. CDR3 size: 15 residues. CDR3 DNA: TGTGCCAGCAGTTACCGAGGGGCGCCGGGTGAAAAACTGTTTTTT. As protein: CASSYRGAPGEKLFF.

The CDR3 sequence: CASRTGGANTGELFF. For the CDR3, the DNA is TGTGCCAGCAGAACTGGGGGCGCCAACACCGGGGAGCTGTTTTTT. This chain links TRBV3-1 (or the pseudogene TRBV3-2) with TRBJ2-2, with D possibly being TRBD1 (6 bases). The V gene's germline CDR1 is LGHDT and CDR2 YNNKEL (reference sequence). Trimming cost V 6 bases and J 2 bases, with 13 bases left between them. This CDR3 comprises 15 residues.

This rearrangement joins TRBV28 to TRBJ2-5; D is uncertain. The V gene lost 3 bases and the J gene lost 1 base, with 9 bases spanning the gap. The CDR3 consists of 14 residues. CDR1 MDHEN and CDR2 SYDVKM come from the germline V gene. The CDR3 DNA is TGTGCCAGCAGTTTCAGTAGGTCCCAAGAGACCCAGTACTTC. As protein: CASSFSRSQETQYF.

The chain employs TRBV28 and TRBJ2-5; the D call may be TRBD1 or TRBD2 (5 bases each). Germline V lookup: CDR1 MDHEN, CDR2 SYDVKM. This CDR3 is 12 amino acids long. Trimming stripped 4 bases from V and 2 bases from J, with 5 bases between. Written as DNA, the CDR3 is TGTGCCAGCAGTTGGGGGCAAGAGACCCAGTACTTC. Translated, it gives CASSWGQETQYF.